Listed here are 15 T cell receptor beta chains from one sample, sequenced in a study of molecular identifiers for immune sequencing clone quantification. TCRdb itself ran the PCR reads through MiXCR, one entry per CDR3 protein. This repertoire shows about 640,000 distinct CDR3 sequences, nearly 20% found once; its top ten account for 0.75% to 0.95%. Sequences were obtained from naive CD8+ T cells from blood, with Jurkat cell RNA spiked in. Subset noted: FACS-sorted CD8+CD4-CCR7+CD45RA+ naive T cells. Receptors originate from a human donor in good health. Some libraries in this study had Jurkat cell RNA spiked in.

This clonotype was observed a few times. J is TRBJ2-7 and V is TRBV20-1; no clear D gene. Trimming cost V 6 bases and J 5 bases, with 11 bases left between them. The germline CDR1 and CDR2 sequences are DFQATT and SNEGSKA (reference sequence). This CDR3 spans 11 amino acids. In DNA form, the CDR3 reads TGCAGTGCCCAAAAAACCAACGAGCAGTACTTC. Translating it yields CSAQKTNEQYF.

This clonotype appeared many times. V gene TRBV21-1 combines with J gene TRBJ2-3. TRBV21-1 is a listed pseudogene. The CDR3 contains 18 residues. The CDR3 reads CASSKVGKLGEHTDTQYF. Here the CDR3 DNA reads TGTGCCAGCAGCAAAGTGGGAAAGCTTGGGGAACACACAGATACGCAGTATTTT.

Only one count was recorded for this clonotype. Mismatch with germline at one junction end may stem from a read error. The gene calls are TRBV7-7 and TRBJ2-5; 8 bases map to TRBD1. Per germline, CDR1 SSHAT and CDR2 FNYEAQ (reference sequence). The CDR3 has 15 amino acids. CDR3 bases: TGTGCTAGCAGCTTAAGTGCAGGGGGCTGGGAGACCCAGTACTTC. It codes for CASSLSAGGWETQYF.

This clonotype was seen at least ten times. The V gene is TRBV4-3, the J gene TRBJ2-2; D is undetermined. From germline, CDR1 is LGHNA and CDR2 YSLEER. The CDR3 contains 17 residues. The V gene lost 0 bases and the J gene lost 6 bases, with 17 bases spanning the gap. The CDR3 here is CASSQDPMDANPGELFF. The DNA of the CDR3 is TGCGCCAGCAGCCAAGATCCTATGGACGCCAACCCCGGGGAGCTGTTTTTT.

This clonotype has just a few counts. The chain carries TRBV5-4 and TRBJ2-2; no firm D call. The CDR3 sequence is 17 residues long. The germline V and J ends were trimmed by 6 bases and 2 bases, with 20 bases remaining between them. Germline CDR1 and CDR2: SGHNT and YYREEE (reference sequence). CDR3 DNA sequence: TGTGCCAGCACCATCGGGTTGGGTCAGATAAACACCGGGGAGCTGTTTTTT. Protein sequence: CASTIGLGQINTGELFF. Full variable domain (missing parts from reference TRBV5-4 and TRBJ2-2): ETGVTQSPTHLIKTRGQQVTLRCSSQSGHNTVSWYQQALGQGPQFIFQYYREEENGRGNFPPRFSGLQFPNYSSELNVNALELDDSALYLCASTIGLGQINTGELFFGEGSRLTVL.

This sequence joins TRBV28 and TRBJ2-7; D possibly corresponds to TRBD2 (5 bases). Germline V gene lookup returns CDR1 MDHEN and CDR2 SYDVKM. With 2 bases removed from V and 0 bases from J, the gap between germline ends came to 17 bases. The CDR3 spans 17 residues. The CDR3 is CASSLPAVSASSYEQYF. The CDR3 region has the DNA TGTGCCAGCAGTTTACCAGCCGTTAGCGCCAGCTCCTACGAGCAGTACTTC.

In its sample, this clonotype was seen a few times. The rearrangement links TRBV29-1 to TRBJ2-1; D is ambiguous. Between the trimmed V and J ends, which lost 8 bases and 3 bases, there was a span of 8 bases. Germline assignment: CDR1 SQVTM and CDR2 ANQGSEA. This CDR3 comprises 11 residues. The CDR3 DNA sequence: TGCAGCACGAGCCTCTACAATGAGCAGTTCTTC. This encodes CSTSLYNEQFF.

This clonotype was detected many times. CDR3 region: CAWSEQWRTEAFF. CDR3 sequence (DNA): TGTGCCTGGAGTGAACAGTGGAGGACTGAAGCTTTCTTT. The chain carries TRBV30 and TRBJ1-1; D unresolved. CDR3 size: 13 residues. V gave up 1 base and J gave up 5 bases, with 11 bases separating them. Germline V gene lookup returns CDR1 GTSNPN and CDR2 SVGIG (reference sequence).

Notes on this clonotype: This may stem from a read error, because a much larger clone lies one nucleotide away. The chain carries TRBV19 and TRBJ2-7, with D uncertain. The CDR3 consists of 15 residues. Germline lookup yields CDR1 LNHDA and CDR2 SQIVND (reference sequence). Trimming removed 3 bases at V and 2 bases at J, with 14 bases between. DNA for the CDR3: TGTGCCAGTAGTATTTGGGCAGAAGCTCCCTACGAGCAGTACTTC. As protein: CASSIWAEAPYEQYF.

This clonotype has ten or more counts. The CDR3 region has the DNA TGTGCCTGGGTCAGTGTCGGGGAGCTGTTTTTT. Residues: CAWVSVGELFF. The chain employs TRBV30 and TRBJ2-2, with D hard to call. Germline-derived CDR1 and CDR2 are GTSNPN and SVGIG (reference sequence). This CDR3 is 11 amino acids long. V gave up 5 bases and J gave up 7 bases, with 8 bases separating them. Complete variable domain (other parts from reference TRBV30 and TRBJ2-2): SQTIHQWPATLVQPVGSPLSLECTVEGTSNPNLYWYRQAAGRGLQLLFYSVGIGQISSEVPQNLSASRPQDRQFILSSKKLLLSDSGFYLCAWVSVGELFFGEGSRLTVL.

On this clonotype: The junction departs from germline at one end; a sequencing error may be responsible. The chain employs TRBV4-1 and TRBJ1-6, with TRBD1 matching 8 bases. The CDR3 length is 16 residues. Germline assignment: CDR1 MGHRA and CDR2 YSYEKL. CDR3 loop: CAGSQEQGARNSPLHF. The CDR3 DNA follows: TGCGCCGGCAGCCAGGAGCAGGGGGCGCGGAACTCACCCCTCCACTTT.

This clonotype has more than one count but fewer than ten. The genes are TRBV12-3 or TRBV12-4 and TRBJ2-3; TRBD2 matches at 9 bases. Unmatched junction bases numbered 8, after V lost 6 bases and J lost 4 bases. The CDR3 totals 15 residues. Here the CDR3 reads CASSKGLASADTQYF. In DNA, the CDR3 is TGTGCCAGCAGCAAAGGACTAGCGAGCGCAGATACGCAGTATTTT.

This clonotype has just one count. A much larger clone lies one base from this, so it may be a read error. The chain recombines TRBV5-3 with TRBJ2-2, with 13 bases identical to TRBD2. TRBV5-3 is recorded as an ORF, its role being uncertain. The CDR3 extends over 17 amino acids. For the CDR3, the DNA is TGTGCCAGCAGCCCCAGACTAGCGGGGGGTTACACCGGGGAGCTGGTTTTT. Translating it yields CASSPRLAGGYTGELVF.

At least ten counts were recorded for this clonotype. This sequence joins TRBV7-9 and TRBJ1-2; TRBD1 might be the D (5 bases). The CDR3 loop spans 12 amino acids. Germline V gene lookup returns CDR1 SEHNR and CDR2 FQNEAQ (reference sequence). Trimming cost V 10 bases and J 0 bases, with 9 bases left between them. The CDR3 here is CATKTANYGYTF. The CDR3, as DNA: TGTGCCACAAAGACAGCTAACTATGGCTACACCTTC.

Points on this clonotype: A much larger clone differs from this one at a single base, so this may be a read error. The chain carries TRBV5-4 and TRBJ2-4; D remains unclear. There are 13 residues in the CDR3. CDR1 and CDR2 (germline): SGHNT, YYREEE (reference sequence). Trimming stripped 0 bases from V and 8 bases from J, with 9 bases between. CDR3 protein: CASSLEAEDIQYF. CDR3 nucleotides: TGTGCCAGCAGCTTGGAAGCCGAAGACATTCAGTACTTC. Variable domain in full (rest from reference TRBV5-4 and TRBJ2-4): ETGVTQSPTHLIKTRGQQVTLRCSSQSGHNTVSWYQQALGQGPQFIFQYYREEENGRGNFPPRFSGLQFPNYSSELNVNALELDDSALYLCASSLEAEDIQYFGAGTRLSVL.